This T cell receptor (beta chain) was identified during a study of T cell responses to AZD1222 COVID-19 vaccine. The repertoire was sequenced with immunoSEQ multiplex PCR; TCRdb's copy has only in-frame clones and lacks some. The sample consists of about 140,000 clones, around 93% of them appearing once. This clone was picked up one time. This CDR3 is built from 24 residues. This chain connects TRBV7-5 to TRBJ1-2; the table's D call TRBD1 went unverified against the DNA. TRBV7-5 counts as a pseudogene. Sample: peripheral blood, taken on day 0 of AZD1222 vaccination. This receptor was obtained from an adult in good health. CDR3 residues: CARGPPPTGLEDYTLQDLNYGYTF. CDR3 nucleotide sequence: TGTGCCAGAGGCCCCCCCCCGACAGGGCTGGAGGATTATACCCTCCAAGATTTAAACTATGGCTACACCTTC.